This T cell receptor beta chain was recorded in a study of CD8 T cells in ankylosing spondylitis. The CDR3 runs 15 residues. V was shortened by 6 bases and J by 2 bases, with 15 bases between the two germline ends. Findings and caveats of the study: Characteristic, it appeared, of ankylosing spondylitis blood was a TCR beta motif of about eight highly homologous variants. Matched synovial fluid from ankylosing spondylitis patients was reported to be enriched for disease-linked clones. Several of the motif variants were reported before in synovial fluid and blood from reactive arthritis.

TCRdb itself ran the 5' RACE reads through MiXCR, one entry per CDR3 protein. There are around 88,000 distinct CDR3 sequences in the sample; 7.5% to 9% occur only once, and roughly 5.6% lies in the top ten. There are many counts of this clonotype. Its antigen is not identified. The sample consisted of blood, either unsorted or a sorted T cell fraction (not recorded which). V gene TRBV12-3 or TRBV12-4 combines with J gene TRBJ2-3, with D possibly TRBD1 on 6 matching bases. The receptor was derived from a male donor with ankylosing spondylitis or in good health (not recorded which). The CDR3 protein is CASRAAGTHTDTQYF. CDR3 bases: TGTGCCAGCAGAGCAGCCGGGACACACACAGATACGCAGTATTTT.